The present TCR beta chain was sequenced within a study of T-cell reconstitution after alpha-beta-depleted transplantation in children. This clonotype was counted between two and nine times. The antigen remains unidentified. CDR3 length equals 15 residues. Trimming removed 3 bases at V and 4 bases at J, with 13 bases between. Germline CDR1 reads SGHRS; CDR2 reads YFSETQ. Overall study findings and caveats: Some patients showed high day-60 TCRbeta diversity, which derived from surviving recipient T cells and thymic progenitors. At the one-year point after transplant, T-cell counts and TCRbeta diversity were found to come mostly from T cells that had been newly produced.

Unique molecular identifiers were built into the TCRbeta library. Using its own MiXCR run on the PCR reads, TCRdb lists one record per CDR3 protein. The table has about 540,000 distinct CDR3 sequences, 27% seen once. The sample in question was PBMCs, obtained before TCRalphabeta/CD19-depleted stem cell transplant. This TCR was recovered from a boy under two years old with Wiskott-Aldrich syndrome, due to receive a stem cell transplant. The rearrangement links TRBV5-1 to TRBJ2-2; D is possibly TRBD2 (6 bases). The CDR3 loop is CASSWGTRVTGELFF. DNA for the CDR3: TGCGCCAGCAGCTGGGGGACTCGGGTCACCGGGGAGCTGTTTTTT.